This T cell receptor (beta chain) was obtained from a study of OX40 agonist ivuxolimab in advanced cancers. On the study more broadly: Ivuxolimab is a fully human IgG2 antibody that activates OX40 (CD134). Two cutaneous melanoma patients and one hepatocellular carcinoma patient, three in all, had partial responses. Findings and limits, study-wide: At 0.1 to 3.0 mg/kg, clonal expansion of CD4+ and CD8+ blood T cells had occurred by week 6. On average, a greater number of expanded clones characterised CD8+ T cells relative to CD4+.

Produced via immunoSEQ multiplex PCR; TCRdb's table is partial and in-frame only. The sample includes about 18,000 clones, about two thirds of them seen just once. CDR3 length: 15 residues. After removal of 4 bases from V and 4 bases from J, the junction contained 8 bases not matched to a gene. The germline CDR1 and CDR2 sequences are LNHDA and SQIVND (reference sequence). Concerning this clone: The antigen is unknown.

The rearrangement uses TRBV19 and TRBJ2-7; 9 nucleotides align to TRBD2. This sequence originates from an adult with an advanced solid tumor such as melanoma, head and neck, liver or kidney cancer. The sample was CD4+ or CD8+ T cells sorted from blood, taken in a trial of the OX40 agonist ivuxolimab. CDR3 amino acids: CASSNAGGPGYEQYF. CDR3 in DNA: TGTGCCAGTAGTAACGCGGGGGGGCCGGGTTACGAGCAGTACTTC.